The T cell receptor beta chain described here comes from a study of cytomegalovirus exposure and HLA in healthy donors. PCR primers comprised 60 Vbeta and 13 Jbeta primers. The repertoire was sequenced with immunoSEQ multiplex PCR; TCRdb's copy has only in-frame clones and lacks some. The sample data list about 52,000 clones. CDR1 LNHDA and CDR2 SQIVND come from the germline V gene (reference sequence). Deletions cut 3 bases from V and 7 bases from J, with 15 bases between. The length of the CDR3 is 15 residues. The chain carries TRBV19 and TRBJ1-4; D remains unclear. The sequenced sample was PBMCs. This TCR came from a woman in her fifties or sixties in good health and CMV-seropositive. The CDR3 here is CASSMVARSGEKLFF. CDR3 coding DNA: TGTGCCAGTAGTATGGTGGCCAGAAGTGGTGAAAAACTGTTTTTT.